Listed below are T cell receptor beta chains from one sample, sequenced in a study of blood T cell repertoires in COVID-19. Here immunoSEQ multiplex PCR was the method, and the copy in TCRdb shows in-frame clones only, minus some. Found here are about 230,000 clones, roughly four fifths of them singletons; the top ten hold under 5%. The specimen was peripheral blood. The source is a man in his forties or fifties with active or convalescent COVID-19. Both conserved end residues are part of each CDR3. D genes are given only for firm matches.

d_gene	v_gene	j_gene	CDR3aa
-	TRBV30	TRBJ1-5	CAWRLGENQPQHF
TRBD1	TRBV6-5	TRBJ1-6	CATRTGASPLHF
-	TRBV18	TRBJ1-1	CASSPLRGANTEAFF
TRBD2	TRBV27	TRBJ2-1	CASSWGGVREQFF
-	TRBV6-6	TRBJ2-7	CASSYGGTAFYEQYF
TRBD2	TRBV24-1	TRBJ2-1	CATSDRGLADEQFF
TRBD2	TRBV5-1	TRBJ2-7	CASSPGGGNYEQYF
TRBD2	TRBV2	TRBJ2-2	CASSARGVVAGELFF
-	TRBV5-8	TRBJ1-5	CASSLVKTASNQPQHF
-	TRBV3-1/TRBV3-2	TRBJ2-7	CASSPTGIPLYEQYF
-	TRBV9	TRBJ2-2	CASSARQNTGELFF
TRBD1	TRBV3-1/TRBV3-2	TRBJ2-5	CASSQDHRGIETQYF
TRBD1	TRBV7-3	TRBJ2-1	CASSRDRWDEQFF
TRBD1	TRBV6-5	TRBJ1-2	CASRRPGQGYYGYTF
TRBD2	TRBV15	TRBJ2-5	CATSTGGGETQYF
TRBD1	TRBV11-3	TRBJ2-5	CASSPGQGTQYF